These T cell receptor beta chains were read from a single sample in a study of blood T cell repertoires in COVID-19. Sequencing was performed with immunoSEQ multiplex PCR; in TCRdb, only in-frame clones are kept and a portion is missing. The repertoire includes about 260,000 clones, around 84% of them detected once, and around 4.1% sits in the top ten. The specimen sequenced was PBMCs or T cells enriched from blood (not recorded which). The receptors were sampled from a man in his thirties or forties with acute COVID-19. The CDR3 runs from the conserved cysteine through the conserved F or W. D genes are given only for firm matches. Only some rows state a clone size, as once, few, many or a class for expanded clones.

J gene | V gene | clone size | D gene | CDR3 protein | CDR3 DNA
TRBJ2-3 | TRBV29-1 | - | - | CSVEGSDSHTDTQYF | TGCAGCGTTGAGGGTAGCGACTCACATACAGATACGCAGTATTTT
TRBJ2-5 | TRBV18 | - | TRBD1 | CASSLDRGREETQYF | TGTGCCAGCTCTCTCGACAGGGGCAGAGAAGAGACCCAGTACTTC
TRBJ2-5 | TRBV5-6 | once | - | CASSWGESGLSRGQETQYF | TGTGCCAGCAGTTGGGGAGAGAGCGGGTTGTCTCGGGGTCAAGAGACCCAGTACTTC
TRBJ1-6 | TRBV7-2 | - | - | CASSPDPAAGYNSPLHF | TGTGCCAGCAGCCCAGACCCCGCGGCTGGTTATAATTCACCCCTCCACTTT
TRBJ1-1 | TRBV5-1 | - | - | CASSSQGGGLNTEAFF | TGCGCCAGCAGCTCGCAAGGGGGGGGCCTAAACACTGAAGCTTTCTTT
TRBJ1-6 | TRBV5-4 | - | - | CASSLETQGRSPLHF | TGTGCCAGCAGCTTGGAGACGCAGGGGCGTTCACCCCTCCACTTT
TRBJ1-2 | TRBV7-9 | - | - | CASTSGIPNYGYTF | TGTGCCAGCACGTCCGGGATTCCTAACTATGGCTACACCTTC
TRBJ1-5 | TRBV19 | - | - | CASSHVAKAQHF | TGTGCCAGTAGCCATGTAGCCAAAGCCCAGCATTTT
TRBJ2-1 | TRBV12-5 | - | - | CASGSPAPNEQFF | TGTGCTAGTGGTTCCCCAGCGCCCAATGAGCAGTTCTTC
TRBJ2-3 | TRBV2 | - | TRBD2 | CASSVRGGGADTQYF | TGTGCCAGTTCGGTGCGGGGGGGCGGCGCAGATACGCAGTATTTT
TRBJ2-5 | TRBV3-1/TRBV3-2 | - | TRBD2 | CASSLGLAGDPDQETQYF | TGTGCCAGCAGCCTTGGGCTAGCGGGCGACCCGGATCAAGAGACCCAGTACTTC
TRBJ2-3 | TRBV25-1 | many | TRBD2 | CASSRGLATDTQYF | TGTGCCAGCAGTAGGGGACTAGCCACAGATACGCAGTATTTT
TRBJ1-6 | TRBV28 | - | TRBD1 | CASSPGGTGEYSPLHF | TGTGCCAGCAGTCCAGGGGGGACAGGGGAATATTCACCCCTCCACTTT
TRBJ1-4 | TRBV28 | - | - | CASTPGGVNEKLFF | TGTGCCAGCACCCCCGGCGGGGTTAATGAAAAACTGTTTTTT
TRBJ1-3 | TRBV5-5 | - | - | CASSLSHSGNTIYF | TGTGCCAGCAGCTTGTCCCACTCTGGAAACACCATATATTTT
TRBJ1-6 | TRBV6-6 | - | TRBD1 | CASSAGTVNSPLHF | TGTGCCAGCAGTGCCGGGACAGTTAATTCACCCCTCCACTTT
TRBJ1-5 | TRBV2 | once | - | CASSSQGGNNQPQHF | TGTGCCAGCAGTTCCCAAGGGGGAAACAATCAGCCCCAGCATTTT
TRBJ1-6 | TRBV28 | - | TRBD1 | CASSSDRVNSPLHF | TGTGCCAGCAGCTCGGACAGGGTTAATTCACCCCTCCACTTT
TRBJ1-2 | TRBV12-3/TRBV12-4 | few | - | CASSLTGSGGYTF | TGTGCCAGCAGTTTAACAGGGTCGGGCGGCTACACCTTC
TRBJ1-6 | TRBV30 | few | - | CAWRLESLNSPLHF | TGTGCCTGGAGACTGGAGAGCCTTAATTCACCCCTCCACTTT
TRBJ1-5 | TRBV20-1 | few | - | CSASQVDRQHF | TGCAGTGCTAGTCAGGTCGACCGCCAGCATTTT
TRBJ1-6 | TRBV15 | - | - | CATSSLQGLGNSPLHF | TGTGCCACCAGCAGCCTTCAGGGACTCGGTAATTCACCCCTCCACTTT
TRBJ1-1 | TRBV7-2 | once | TRBD1 | CASSLDVGSRGAEAFF | TGTGCCAGCAGCTTAGACGTGGGGAGCAGGGGGGCTGAAGCTTTCTTT
TRBJ1-1 | TRBV6-2/TRBV6-3 | - | TRBD1 | CASSQPGTGGRVAFF | TGTGCCAGCAGCCAACCTGGGACAGGGGGCCGCGTGGCTTTCTTT
TRBJ1-6 | TRBV6-5 | - | - | CASSAIGGNSPLHF | TGTGCCAGCAGCGCTATTGGCGGGAATTCACCCCTCCACTTT
TRBJ2-5 | TRBV5-1 | - | - | CASSLVLDGSEETQYF | TGCGCCAGCAGCTTGGTCTTGGACGGGAGTGAAGAGACCCAGTACTTC
TRBJ2-1 | TRBV7-2 | - | - | CASSLDYGHNEQFF | TGTGCCAGCAGCTTAGATTATGGCCACAATGAGCAGTTCTTC